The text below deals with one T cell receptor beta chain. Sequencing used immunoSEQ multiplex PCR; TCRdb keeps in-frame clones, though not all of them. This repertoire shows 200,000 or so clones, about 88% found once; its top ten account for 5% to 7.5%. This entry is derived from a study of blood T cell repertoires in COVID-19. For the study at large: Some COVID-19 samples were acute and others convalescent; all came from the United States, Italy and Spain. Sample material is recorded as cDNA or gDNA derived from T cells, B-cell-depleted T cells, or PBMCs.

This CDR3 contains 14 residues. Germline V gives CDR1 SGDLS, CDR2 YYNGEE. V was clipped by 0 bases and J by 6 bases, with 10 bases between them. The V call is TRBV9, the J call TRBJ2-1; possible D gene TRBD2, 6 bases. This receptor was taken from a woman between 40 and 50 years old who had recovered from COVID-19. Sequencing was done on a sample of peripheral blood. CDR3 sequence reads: CASSVEMGLNEQFF. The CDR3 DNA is TGTGCCAGCAGCGTAGAAATGGGACTCAATGAGCAGTTCTTC.